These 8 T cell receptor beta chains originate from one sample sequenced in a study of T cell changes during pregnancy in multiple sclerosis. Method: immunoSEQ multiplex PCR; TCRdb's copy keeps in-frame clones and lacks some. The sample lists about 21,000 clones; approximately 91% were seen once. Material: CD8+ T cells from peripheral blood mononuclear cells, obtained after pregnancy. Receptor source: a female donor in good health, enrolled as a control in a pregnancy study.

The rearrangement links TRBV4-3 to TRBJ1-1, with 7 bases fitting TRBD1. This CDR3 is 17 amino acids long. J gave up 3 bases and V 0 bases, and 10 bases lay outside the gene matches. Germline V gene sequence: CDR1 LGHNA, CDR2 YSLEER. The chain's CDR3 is CASSQDGLGQGDTEAFF. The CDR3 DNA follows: TGCGCCAGCAGCCAAGACGGGCTGGGCCAGGGGGACACTGAAGCTTTCTTT.

The CDR3 spells CASSWNRDPNSPLHF. The DNA for the CDR3 is TGTGCCAGCAGCTGGAACAGGGATCCTAATTCACCCCTCCACTTT. The chain carries TRBV13 and TRBJ1-6, with D perhaps matching TRBD1 (6 bases). The CDR3 covers 15 residues. V was cut by 4 bases and J by 6 bases, with 13 bases left in between. Germline loops: CDR1 PRHDT, CDR2 FYEKMQ (reference sequence).

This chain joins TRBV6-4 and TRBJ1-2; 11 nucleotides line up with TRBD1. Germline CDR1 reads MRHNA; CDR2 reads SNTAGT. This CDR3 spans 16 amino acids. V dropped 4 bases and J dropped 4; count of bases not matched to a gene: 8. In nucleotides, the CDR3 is TGTGCCAGCAGTGCCTTGGGACAGGGGGAAGCCTATGGCTACACCTTC. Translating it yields CASSALGQGEAYGYTF.

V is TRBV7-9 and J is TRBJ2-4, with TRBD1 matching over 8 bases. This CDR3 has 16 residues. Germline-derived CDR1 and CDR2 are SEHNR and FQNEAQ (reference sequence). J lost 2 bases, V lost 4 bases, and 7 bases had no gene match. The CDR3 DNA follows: TGTGCCAGCAGCTCGGGACAGGCTCAGACCAAAAACATTCAGTACTTC. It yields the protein CASSSGQAQTKNIQYF. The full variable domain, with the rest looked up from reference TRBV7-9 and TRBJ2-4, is DTGVSQNPRHKITKRGQNVTFRCDPISEHNRLYWYRQTLGQGPEFLTYFQNEAQLEKSRLLSDRFSAERPKGSFSTLEIQRTEQGDSAMYLCASSSGQAQTKNIQYFGAGTRLSVL.

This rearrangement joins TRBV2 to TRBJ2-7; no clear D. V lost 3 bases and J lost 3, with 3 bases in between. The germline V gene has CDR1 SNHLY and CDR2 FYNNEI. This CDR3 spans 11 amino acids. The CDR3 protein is CASSDSYEQYF. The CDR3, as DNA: TGTGCCAGCAGTGACAGCTACGAGCAGTACTTC.

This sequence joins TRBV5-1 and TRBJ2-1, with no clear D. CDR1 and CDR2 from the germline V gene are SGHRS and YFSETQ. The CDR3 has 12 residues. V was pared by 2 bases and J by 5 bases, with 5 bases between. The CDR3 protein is CASSFANNEQFF. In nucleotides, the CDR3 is TGCGCCAGCAGCTTTGCGAACAATGAGCAGTTCTTC.

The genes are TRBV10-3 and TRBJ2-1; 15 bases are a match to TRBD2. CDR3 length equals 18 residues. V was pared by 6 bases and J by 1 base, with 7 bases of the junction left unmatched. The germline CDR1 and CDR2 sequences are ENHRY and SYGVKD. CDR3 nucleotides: TGTGCCATCAGGACGGGACTAGCGGGGGGAGAATCCTACAATGAGCAGTTCTTC. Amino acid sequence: CAIRTGLAGGESYNEQFF.

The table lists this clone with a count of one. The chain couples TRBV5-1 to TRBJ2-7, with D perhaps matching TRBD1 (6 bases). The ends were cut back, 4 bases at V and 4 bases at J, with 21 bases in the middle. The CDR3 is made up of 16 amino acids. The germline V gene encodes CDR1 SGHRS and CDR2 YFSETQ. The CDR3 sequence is CASSPDLGHEPYEQYF. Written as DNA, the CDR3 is TGCGCCAGCAGCCCCGACCTGGGACATGAACCATACGAGCAGTACTTC.